This TCR beta chain was identified during a study of blood T cell repertoires in COVID-19. Study details: COVID-19 samples from acute and convalescent phases originated in the United States, Italy and Spain. T cells, B-cell-depleted T cells, or PBMCs provided the cDNA or gDNA that served as material.

Comment on this clone: One end of the junction varies from germline; a read error may be responsible.

Germline V gene data show CDR1 as SEHNR and CDR2 as FQNEAQ (reference sequence). The CDR3 covers 15 residues. TCRdb's copy holds only in-frame clones and misses some; the assay was immunoSEQ multiplex PCR. The sample records some 110,000 clones, 76% being singletons. The sequenced sample was peripheral blood. This receptor was obtained from a man aged 80 or over with COVID-19, enrolled during active disease. This sequence joins TRBV7-9 and TRBJ2-7; 9 bases agree with TRBD2. The CDR3 here is CASSLDGTSSHEQYF. CDR3 DNA: TGTGCCAGCAGCTTAGACGGGACTAGCTCCCACGAGCAGTACTTC.